The present entry profiles one T cell receptor beta chain with its context. This sample is drawn from a study of blood T cell repertoires in COVID-19. About the research overall: Sites in the United States, Italy and Spain provided acute and convalescent COVID-19 samples. Sources were T cells, B-cell-depleted T cells, or PBMCs; the material itself was cDNA or gDNA.

This study enrolled people aged about 18 to 100 from approximately 25 US geographic areas. The length of the CDR3 is 16 residues. Unmatched junction bases numbered 7, after V lost 4 bases and J lost 3 bases. Germline V lookup: CDR1 SGHDT, CDR2 YYEEEE. Study processing details: Reference gene primer amplification yielded estimated nucleated cell counts. The protocol was immunoSEQ multiplex PCR, while the TCRdb copy is restricted to in-frame clones and leaves out a portion. For V, J and clone size, that table is used; D and trimming come from the DNA. The repertoire includes 380,000 or so clones, roughly 88% of them detected once, and 0.9% to 1% sits in the top ten.

The chain joins TRBV5-6 to TRBJ1-2, with 12 bases matching TRBD1. The receptor's source is a woman aged 30 to 39 with acute COVID-19. Sequencing used PBMCs or T cells enriched from blood (not recorded which). The DNA of the CDR3 is TGTGCCAGCAGCCCGGGGACAGGGGGCGCCCACTATGGCTACACCTTC. Its protein is CASSPGTGGAHYGYTF.